This TCR beta chain is from a study of technical replicates of blood from four donors. This clone came up once. The ends lost 3 bases at V and 1 base at J; junction bases unmatched: 11. The germline CDR1 and CDR2 sequences are SNHLY and FYNNEI. The CDR3 spans 17 residues. Method: immunoSEQ multiplex PCR; TCRdb's copy keeps in-frame clones and lacks some. This sample has about 93,000 clones, with 95% found just once. The sample comprised T cells isolated from PBMCs. The V call is TRBV2, the J call TRBJ1-1, with 7 bases identical to TRBD1. The receptor was isolated from a human donor in good health. CDR3 amino acids: CASSDFFVGQTNTEAFF. In DNA, the CDR3 is TGTGCCAGCAGTGACTTCTTTGTGGGACAGACGAACACTGAAGCTTTCTTT.